The rows below give T cell receptor beta chains drawn from one sample of a study of T-cell reconstitution after alpha-beta-depleted transplantation in children. MiXCR was run by TCRdb on the PCR reads, yielding one entry per CDR3 protein. The table shows approximately 400,000 distinct CDR3 sequences, with approximately 10% occurring only once. The material sequenced was PBMCs from the stem cell graft donor, taken from the stem cell graft. Every receptor here comes from a human donor who donated a stem cell graft to a child with acute myeloid leukemia. CDR3s include the opening cysteine and the closing phenylalanine or tryptophan. Each record gives: CDR3 DNA, CDR3 protein, D gene, V gene, J gene, clone size. The D gene is left open where the match is weak. Some rows have no size entry. The others give once, few or many, or a class for an expanded clone.

CDR3 DNA: TGTGCCAGCAGCCTAACAGGGGGCGCGGCTCAGCCCCAGCATTTT
CDR3 protein: CASSLTGGAAQPQHF
D gene: TRBD1
V gene: TRBV7-2
J gene: TRBJ1-5
clone size: many

CDR3 DNA: TGTGCCAGCAGTTACCAGGACTCCTACAATGAGCAGTTCTTC
CDR3 protein: CASSYQDSYNEQFF
D gene: NA
V gene: TRBV6-5
J gene: TRBJ2-1
clone size: NA

CDR3 DNA: TGCAGCGTTGAGTCGGGGGGCGCGACCGAGCAGTTCTTC
CDR3 protein: CSVESGGATEQFF
D gene: NA
V gene: TRBV29-1
J gene: TRBJ2-1
clone size: few

CDR3 DNA: TGTGCCAGCAGCTTAGTCGGGAACACCGGGGAGCTGTTTTTT
CDR3 protein: CASSLVGNTGELFF
D gene: NA
V gene: TRBV7-3
J gene: TRBJ2-2
clone size: many

CDR3 DNA: TGTGCCAGCAGCTTAGTCGGATGGGCTGAAGCTTTCTTT
CDR3 protein: CASSLVGWAEAFF
D gene: NA
V gene: TRBV7-2
J gene: TRBJ1-1
clone size: NA

CDR3 DNA: TGCGCCAGCAGCTTAATAGCTTTAGCGGGGGGAAGCTCCTACAATGAGCAGTTCTTC
CDR3 protein: CASSLIALAGGSSYNEQFF
D gene: TRBD2
V gene: TRBV4-1
J gene: TRBJ2-1
clone size: few

CDR3 DNA: TGCGCCAGCAGCTTGGTCGGCGCATATAATGAGCAGTTCTTC
CDR3 protein: CASSLVGAYNEQFF
D gene: NA
V gene: TRBV5-1
J gene: TRBJ2-1
clone size: NA

CDR3 DNA: TGTGCCAGCAGCGTAGTGGTCACCGGGGAGCTGTTTTTT
CDR3 protein: CASSVVVTGELFF
D gene: NA
V gene: TRBV9
J gene: TRBJ2-2
clone size: few

CDR3 DNA: TGCGCCAGCAGCCAAGCCAAAGGGGATGAGCAGTTCTTC
CDR3 protein: CASSQAKGDEQFF
D gene: NA
V gene: TRBV4-1
J gene: TRBJ2-1
clone size: NA

CDR3 DNA: TGTGCCAGCAGTTTCAGGGTGACTAACTATGGCTACACCTTC
CDR3 protein: CASSFRVTNYGYTF
D gene: NA
V gene: TRBV12-3/TRBV12-4
J gene: TRBJ1-2
clone size: few

CDR3 DNA: TGTGCCAGCAGCTTAGATCTCACAGGGCAGGGGACTGAAGCTTTCTTT
CDR3 protein: CASSLDLTGQGTEAFF
D gene: NA
V gene: TRBV7-9
J gene: TRBJ1-1
clone size: few

CDR3 DNA: TGTGCCAGCAGGCTTATAAGTTCTAGCAATCAGCCCCAGCATTTT
CDR3 protein: CASRLISSSNQPQHF
D gene: NA
V gene: TRBV3-1
J gene: TRBJ1-5
clone size: few

CDR3 DNA: TGCGCCAGCAGCTTCAACAGGTCTTTTTTCGACACTGAAGCTTTCTTT
CDR3 protein: CASSFNRSFFDTEAFF
D gene: NA
V gene: TRBV5-1
J gene: TRBJ1-1
clone size: few

CDR3 DNA: TGTGCCAGCAGTTACTCGGACGGCCCCTACAATGAGCAGTTCTTC
CDR3 protein: CASSYSDGPYNEQFF
D gene: NA
V gene: TRBV6-5
J gene: TRBJ2-1
clone size: NA

CDR3 DNA: TGCGCCAGCAGCCGGGTAGCGGGGGGGCGGGAGACCCAGTACTTC
CDR3 protein: CASSRVAGGRETQYF
D gene: TRBD2
V gene: TRBV4-1
J gene: TRBJ2-5
clone size: many

CDR3 DNA: TGCAGCGTTGAAGAGTCTAGCGGGAGCTACGAGCAGTACTTC
CDR3 protein: CSVEESSGSYEQYF
D gene: TRBD2
V gene: TRBV29-1
J gene: TRBJ2-7
clone size: few

CDR3 DNA: TGCAGCGTTCGGCACCTCCAAGAGACCCAGTACTTC
CDR3 protein: CSVRHLQETQYF
D gene: NA
V gene: TRBV29-1
J gene: TRBJ2-5
clone size: few

CDR3 DNA: TGTGCCAGCAGCTTGGTCGCCATGGACACTGAAGCTTTCTTT
CDR3 protein: CASSLVAMDTEAFF
D gene: NA
V gene: TRBV5-5
J gene: TRBJ1-1
clone size: NA

CDR3 DNA: TGCGCCAGCAGCCAAGCTTTCCTAGCGGGAGTTTCCAATGAGCAGTTCTTC
CDR3 protein: CASSQAFLAGVSNEQFF
D gene: TRBD2
V gene: TRBV4-3
J gene: TRBJ2-1
clone size: NA

CDR3 DNA: TGTGCCAGCAGCTTAGCGTCGGGTCAGGCCTACACAGATACGCAGTATTTT
CDR3 protein: CASSLASGQAYTDTQYF
D gene: NA
V gene: TRBV7-2
J gene: TRBJ2-3
clone size: NA

CDR3 DNA: TGTGCCAGCAGTTGGGACAGGGGTGGTGGCTATACCTTC
CDR3 protein: CASSWDRGGGYTF
D gene: TRBD1
V gene: TRBV12-3/TRBV12-4
J gene: TRBJ1-2
clone size: NA

CDR3 DNA: TGTGCCAGCAGCCTATCAGGGGCAGGGGAACCCTACAATGAGCAGTTCTTC
CDR3 protein: CASSLSGAGEPYNEQFF
D gene: NA
V gene: TRBV9
J gene: TRBJ2-1
clone size: NA

CDR3 DNA: TGTGCCAGCAGTCACGGGACTACTCAAGAGACCCAGTACTTC
CDR3 protein: CASSHGTTQETQYF
D gene: TRBD2
V gene: TRBV6-2/TRBV6-3
J gene: TRBJ2-5
clone size: many

CDR3 DNA: TGTGCCTGGAGCGGGGGGATCCACAATGAGCAGTTCTTC
CDR3 protein: CAWSGGIHNEQFF
D gene: TRBD2
V gene: TRBV30
J gene: TRBJ2-1
clone size: NA

CDR3 DNA: TGTGCCACTCCCGGGGTAGGCAATTCACCCCTCCACTTT
CDR3 protein: CATPGVGNSPLHF
D gene: NA
V gene: TRBV12-3/TRBV12-4
J gene: TRBJ1-6
clone size: NA

CDR3 DNA: TGTGCCAGCAGCCAGGGACAGGGATCGGGTGAAAAACTGTTTTTT
CDR3 protein: CASSQGQGSGEKLFF
D gene: TRBD1
V gene: TRBV7-9
J gene: TRBJ1-4
clone size: NA

CDR3 DNA: TGTGCCAGCAGTACTTCTCCCTGGGACCAAGAGACCCAGTACTTC
CDR3 protein: CASSTSPWDQETQYF
D gene: NA
V gene: TRBV27
J gene: TRBJ2-5
clone size: NA

CDR3 DNA: TGTGCCAGCAGCACCCCCTCCCCCCATAGGGACTACAATGAGCAGTTCTTC
CDR3 protein: CASSTPSPHRDYNEQFF
D gene: NA
V gene: TRBV5-5
J gene: TRBJ2-1
clone size: few

CDR3 DNA: TGTGCCAGCAGCTTGGTGGGCAGCCCCAAAAACATTCAGTACTTC
CDR3 protein: CASSLVGSPKNIQYF
D gene: NA
V gene: TRBV5-5
J gene: TRBJ2-4
clone size: few

CDR3 DNA: TGTGCCATCAGTACCGCCGGGACTAGCAGTGCTGGGGAGCTGTTTTTT
CDR3 protein: CAISTAGTSSAGELFF
D gene: TRBD2
V gene: TRBV10-3
J gene: TRBJ2-2
clone size: NA

CDR3 DNA: TGTGCCAGCAGCTTGCAGGGGACCAACATTCAGTACTTC
CDR3 protein: CASSLQGTNIQYF
D gene: NA
V gene: TRBV5-4
J gene: TRBJ2-4
clone size: NA

CDR3 DNA: TGTGCCATCCAACGTGGGGGGCTTGGCTACACCTTC
CDR3 protein: CAIQRGGLGYTF
D gene: NA
V gene: TRBV12-3/TRBV12-4
J gene: TRBJ1-2
clone size: few

CDR3 DNA: TGCAGCGCGCGGGCCCCCGGGGATACGCAGTATTTT
CDR3 protein: CSARAPGDTQYF
D gene: NA
V gene: TRBV29-1
J gene: TRBJ2-3
clone size: many

CDR3 DNA: TGTGCCAGCAGACCCCCACTAGCGGGGGCCACAGATACGCAGTATTTT
CDR3 protein: CASRPPLAGATDTQYF
D gene: TRBD2
V gene: TRBV12-3/TRBV12-4
J gene: TRBJ2-3
clone size: many

CDR3 DNA: TGTGCCATCAGTGAGCGTCAAGAGACCCAGTACTTC
CDR3 protein: CAISERQETQYF
D gene: NA
V gene: TRBV10-3
J gene: TRBJ2-5
clone size: many

CDR3 DNA: TGCAGTGCTAGGCTGCTAGCGGGAGACACCGGGGAGCTGTTTTTT
CDR3 protein: CSARLLAGDTGELFF
D gene: TRBD2
V gene: TRBV20-1
J gene: TRBJ2-2
clone size: NA

CDR3 DNA: TGTGCCAGCAGTTACCTCGGATCATACAATGAGCAGTTCTTC
CDR3 protein: CASSYLGSYNEQFF
D gene: NA
V gene: TRBV6-2/TRBV6-3
J gene: TRBJ2-1
clone size: few

CDR3 DNA: TGTGCCAGCAGCCGGGACAGTGGGAACACTGAAGCTTTCTTT
CDR3 protein: CASSRDSGNTEAFF
D gene: TRBD1
V gene: TRBV5-5
J gene: TRBJ1-1
clone size: NA

CDR3 DNA: TGTGCCAGCAGCCCCCTCCGGACAGGGGGCGGGTACAATGAGCAGTTCTTC
CDR3 protein: CASSPLRTGGGYNEQFF
D gene: TRBD1
V gene: TRBV3-1
J gene: TRBJ2-1
clone size: NA

CDR3 DNA: TGTGCCAGTAGGACTAGCCATACCTACGAGCAGTACTTC
CDR3 protein: CASRTSHTYEQYF
D gene: TRBD2
V gene: TRBV6-1
J gene: TRBJ2-7
clone size: NA

CDR3 DNA: TGTGCCAGCACCGTGGACAGGGGGCGCGATCAGCCCCAGCATTTT
CDR3 protein: CASTVDRGRDQPQHF
D gene: TRBD1
V gene: TRBV7-4
J gene: TRBJ1-5
clone size: few

CDR3 DNA: TGTGCCAGCAGCCCGGGGGGCCCTATCACCGGGGAGCTGTTTTTT
CDR3 protein: CASSPGGPITGELFF
D gene: NA
V gene: TRBV12-3/TRBV12-4
J gene: TRBJ2-2
clone size: NA

CDR3 DNA: TGCGCCAGCAGCCAAGAGGACAAGCCCACAGATACGCAGTATTTT
CDR3 protein: CASSQEDKPTDTQYF
D gene: NA
V gene: TRBV4-3
J gene: TRBJ2-3
clone size: few

CDR3 DNA: TGTGCCAGCAGTGAACTAGCGGGGACTACTAGGACCCAGTACTTC
CDR3 protein: CASSELAGTTRTQYF
D gene: TRBD2
V gene: TRBV2
J gene: TRBJ2-5
clone size: NA

CDR3 DNA: TGTGCCAGCAGTCCTGGACGGATCTTGAACACTGAAGCTTTCTTT
CDR3 protein: CASSPGRILNTEAFF
D gene: NA
V gene: TRBV6-2/TRBV6-3
J gene: TRBJ1-1
clone size: NA

CDR3 DNA: TGCAGTGCGCCATCCTCGGGTACGCAGTATTTT
CDR3 protein: CSAPSSGTQYF
D gene: NA
V gene: TRBV20-1
J gene: TRBJ2-3
clone size: many

CDR3 DNA: TGCAGTGCTAGAGAGCTAAAACTAGCGGGGGGGGAGTTCTTC
CDR3 protein: CSARELKLAGGEFF
D gene: TRBD2
V gene: TRBV20-1
J gene: TRBJ2-1
clone size: NA

CDR3 DNA: TGTGCCAGCAGTAAGGACAGGGGGCTTGAGGAGCAGTTCTTC
CDR3 protein: CASSKDRGLEEQFF
D gene: TRBD1
V gene: TRBV7-2
J gene: TRBJ2-1
clone size: few

CDR3 DNA: TGTGCCAGCAGCTTAGGCAGGGCGGATACGCAGTATTTT
CDR3 protein: CASSLGRADTQYF
D gene: NA
V gene: TRBV7-2
J gene: TRBJ2-3
clone size: few

CDR3 DNA: TGCGCCAGCAGCTCCGAATACGACAGGGCCGGGGAGACCCAGTACTTC
CDR3 protein: CASSSEYDRAGETQYF
D gene: TRBD1
V gene: TRBV5-1
J gene: TRBJ2-5
clone size: many

CDR3 DNA: TGTGCCAGCAGTGACCTAGCGGGGGGTAGCACAGATACGCAGTATTTT
CDR3 protein: CASSDLAGGSTDTQYF
D gene: TRBD2
V gene: TRBV6-4
J gene: TRBJ2-3
clone size: many

CDR3 DNA: TGCGCCAGCAGCCAGCGCGCCGGGACAGTATATGGCTACACCTTC
CDR3 protein: CASSQRAGTVYGYTF
D gene: TRBD1
V gene: TRBV4-3
J gene: TRBJ1-2
clone size: few

CDR3 DNA: TGCAGCGTTGAATCGGCAGCGCGGGATACGCAGTATTTT
CDR3 protein: CSVESAARDTQYF
D gene: NA
V gene: TRBV29-1
J gene: TRBJ2-3
clone size: few

CDR3 DNA: TGTGCCAGCAGCTTAGTTGGGAACACAGCTAATTCACCCCTCCACTTT
CDR3 protein: CASSLVGNTANSPLHF
D gene: NA
V gene: TRBV7-2
J gene: TRBJ1-6
clone size: NA